A selection of T cell receptor beta chains follows, all from one sample in a study of CD8 T cells in ankylosing spondylitis. Each CDR3 protein is one row after TCRdb ran MiXCR on the 5' RACE reads. This table holds tens of thousands of distinct CDR3 sequences, under 4.5% found once. Sequencing was carried out using blood, either unsorted or a sorted T cell fraction (not recorded which). The receptors derive from a female donor with ankylosing spondylitis or in good health (not recorded which). Both conserved end residues are part of each CDR3. Each record gives: V gene, clone size, D gene, J gene, CDR3 DNA, CDR3 protein. D genes are given only for firm matches. Clone sizes are given selectively: once, few, many, or a class where the clone is expanded.

TRBV9,many,NA,TRBJ2-7,TGTGCCAGCAGCGTAGTACTAGCAGGCGAGCAGTACTTC,CASSVVLAGEQYF
TRBV9,many,TRBD2,TRBJ2-7,TGTGCCAGCAGCGTAGGTCCGGGGGGGGTATACGAGCAGTACTTC,CASSVGPGGVYEQYF
TRBV9,many,NA,TRBJ2-3,TGTGCCAGCAGCGTAACCGGGCGGCGGCAGCCCCAAGATACGCAGTATTTT,CASSVTGRRQPQDTQYF
TRBV9,many,TRBD1,TRBJ2-1,TGTGCCAGCAGCCGCGACAGGGGCGGTGAGCAGTTCTTC,CASSRDRGGEQFF
TRBV10-1,many,NA,TRBJ1-5,TGCGCCAGCATCGACCCAACTAAGGGCAATCAGCCCCAGCATTTT,CASIDPTKGNQPQHF
TRBV9,NA,NA,TRBJ2-3,TGTGCCAGCAGTGACGACAGCACAGATACGCAGTATTTT,CASSDDSTDTQYF
TRBV9,many,TRBD2,TRBJ2-3,TGTGCCAGCAGCCTAGCGGGGGGGCGCACAGATACGCAGTATTTT,CASSLAGGRTDTQYF
TRBV9,medium-sized,NA,TRBJ1-1,TGTGCCAGCAGCGTAGAGACAGGTCTTGAGAACACTGAAGCTTTCTTT,CASSVETGLENTEAFF
TRBV9,many,NA,TRBJ2-5,TGTGCCAGCAGCGCGGGGACTGAAGAGACCCAGTACTTC,CASSAGTEETQYF
TRBV9,many,TRBD2,TRBJ2-5,TGTGCCAGCAGCGTAGGGGGAGCGGGGGGATTCCAAGAGACCCAGTACTTC,CASSVGGAGGFQETQYF
TRBV9,many,TRBD1,TRBJ2-7,TGTGCCAGCAGCCCAGAAACAGGGGGTAGCACCTACGAGCAGTACTTC,CASSPETGGSTYEQYF
TRBV9,many,NA,TRBJ2-3,TGTGCCAGCAGCGTAGTCCCGGGACTTTCCACAGATACGCAGTATTTT,CASSVVPGLSTDTQYF
TRBV9,many,NA,TRBJ1-2,TGTGCCAGCAGCGTAGAGGGGGGGACGGTTAATGGCTACACCTTC,CASSVEGGTVNGYTF
TRBV9,many,TRBD1,TRBJ2-5,TGTGCCAGCAGCGTACAAACAGGGGGCTTCGAGACCCAGTACTTC,CASSVQTGGFETQYF
TRBV9,NA,NA,TRBJ2-2,TGTGCCAGCAGCGTAGGAGGGGCCCAGACCGGGGAGCTGTTTTTT,CASSVGGAQTGELFF
TRBV9,many,NA,TRBJ2-1,TGTGCCAGCAGCCTACGGTCGGATAGCCTCTCCTACAATGAGCAGTTCTTC,CASSLRSDSLSYNEQFF
TRBV9,many,NA,TRBJ1-1,TGTGCCAGCAGCGCAGGGGTCGCGAACTCTGAAGCTTTCTTT,CASSAGVANSEAFF
TRBV9,many,TRBD2,TRBJ2-1,TGTGCCAGCAGCGTATCGGGGGGTAGGCACCACAATGAGCAGTTCTTC,CASSVSGGRHHNEQFF
TRBV9,many,TRBD1,TRBJ1-3,TGTGCCAGCAGCGTAGGGACAGGGACGGAAAACACCATATATTTT,CASSVGTGTENTIYF
TRBV9,many,NA,TRBJ2-1,TGTGCCAGCAGCGTAGTAGGTCAAGGGCAGTTCTTC,CASSVVGQGQFF
TRBV9,few,NA,TRBJ2-2,TGTGCCAGCAGCGCCATGTCTGGGGTAGGGACCGGGGAGCTGTTTTTT,CASSAMSGVGTGELFF
TRBV9,many,NA,TRBJ1-3,TGTGCCAGCAGTTTGGCGGCGACATCTGGAAACACCATATATTTT,CASSLAATSGNTIYF
TRBV9,many,NA,TRBJ1-6,TGTGCCAGCAGCGCTGATCAAGGGACGGCAAGCTCCTATAATTCACCCCTCCACTTT,CASSADQGTASSYNSPLHF
TRBV9,many,TRBD2,TRBJ2-1,TGTGCCAGCAGCCGCAGCGGGGGGGGATACAATGAGCAGTTCTTC,CASSRSGGGYNEQFF
TRBV9,many,TRBD2,TRBJ2-1,TGTGCCAGCACCCCAACCGCGGGGGGAAACTACAATGAGCAGTTCTTC,CASTPTAGGNYNEQFF
TRBV9,many,NA,TRBJ1-1,TGTGCCAGCAGCGTAGGGAACACCGGGAGGGCTGAAGCTTTCTTT,CASSVGNTGRAEAFF
TRBV9,NA,NA,TRBJ2-3,TGTGCCAGCAGCGTGTCTAGCTCCACGCCAGATACGCAGTATTTT,CASSVSSSTPDTQYF
TRBV9,many,NA,TRBJ2-7,TGTGCCAGCAGCGCCCATGGAGTCGAGCAGTACTTC,CASSAHGVEQYF
TRBV9,many,NA,TRBJ2-7,TGTGCCAGCAGCTCCGGGGATCCCCCCTACGAGCAGTACTTC,CASSSGDPPYEQYF
TRBV9,NA,NA,TRBJ1-1,TGTGCCAGCAGCGTAGGTTACCCGGTGAACACTGAAGCTTTCTTT,CASSVGYPVNTEAFF
TRBV9,many,NA,TRBJ2-1,TGTGCCAGCTCTGGGAGCTCCTACAATGAGCAGTTCTTC,CASSGSSYNEQFF
TRBV9,NA,NA,TRBJ2-1,TGTGCCAGCTCACGTAGATATAGTTTCGGGGACGATGAGCAGTTCTTC,CASSRRYSFGDDEQFF
TRBV9,many,TRBD2,TRBJ2-5,TGTGCCAGCAGCGTCGGACTAGCGGGGGGGGTTTCAGAGACCCAGTACTTC,CASSVGLAGGVSETQYF
TRBV9,many,TRBD2,TRBJ2-3,TGTGCCAGCAGCGAACCGGGACTAGCGGCAGATACGCAGTATTTT,CASSEPGLAADTQYF
TRBV9,many,TRBD2,TRBJ2-7,TGTGCCAGCAGCGTAGGCCTAGCGGGGCGACTTCTAGTCGAGCAGTACTTC,CASSVGLAGRLLVEQYF
TRBV9,many,TRBD2,TRBJ2-5,TGTGCCAGCACCCCAGCGGGGGGGCGAGGGGAGACCCAGTACTTC,CASTPAGGRGETQYF
TRBV9,many,NA,TRBJ1-3,TGTGCCAGCAGCCCCAGGGGCACTGGAAACACCATATATTTT,CASSPRGTGNTIYF
TRBV9,NA,TRBD1,TRBJ2-3,TGTGCCAGCAGCGTAGACCCAGGGGGCCGGGTAGATACGCAGTATTTT,CASSVDPGGRVDTQYF
TRBV9,many,NA,TRBJ1-3,TGTGCCAGCAGCGTCACTTTTGGAAACACCATATATTTT,CASSVTFGNTIYF
TRBV9,many,NA,TRBJ2-7,TGTGCCAGCAGCGTAGGGGTGGGAGCCAAGACCTACGAGCAGTACTTC,CASSVGVGAKTYEQYF
TRBV9,few,NA,TRBJ2-3,TGTGCCAGCAGCTACGGGCAGACAGATACGCAGTATTTT,CASSYGQTDTQYF
TRBV21-1,once,NA,TRBJ2-7,TGTGCCAGCTATATCCTACGCGGGGGTACGTCCTACGAGCAGTACTTC,CASYILRGGTSYEQYF
TRBV9,many,NA,TRBJ1-2,TGTGCCAGCAGGAGGGGACCTATGGATGGCTACACCTTC,CASRRGPMDGYTF
TRBV9,many,TRBD1,TRBJ1-2,TGTGCCAGCACCAAGAGGGGGACAGAGAACTATGGCTACACCTTC,CASTKRGTENYGYTF
TRBV9,many,NA,TRBJ2-1,TGTGCCAGCAGCGTACAAGCCGGGTCCAATGAGCAGTTCTTC,CASSVQAGSNEQFF
TRBV9,many,NA,TRBJ2-7,TGTGCCAGCACCAGGGACGGGGTTGAGGGGAGCGAGCAGTACTTC,CASTRDGVEGSEQYF
TRBV9,many,TRBD2,TRBJ2-5,TGTGCCAGTACCGGTAGGAGCGGGGGGGTGGAGACCCAGTACTTC,CASTGRSGGVETQYF
TRBV9,many,NA,TRBJ2-3,TGTGCCAGCAGCCCTCTTCGGAGCACAGATACGCAGTATTTT,CASSPLRSTDTQYF
TRBV9,many,TRBD1,TRBJ2-7,TGTGCCAGCAGTACCGGACAGGGCCCCTACGAGCAGTACTTC,CASSTGQGPYEQYF
TRBV9,few,TRBD2,TRBJ2-1,TGTGCCAGCAGCCCCGGGGGAGGGATCTACAATGAGCAGTTCTTC,CASSPGGGIYNEQFF
TRBV9,few,TRBD2,TRBJ2-3,TGTGCCAGCAGCGTAGCCCCTAGCGGGGCCCTCGGTACGCAGTATTTT,CASSVAPSGALGTQYF
TRBV9,many,NA,TRBJ2-7,TGTGCCAGCAGCGCCATAGGGGGGGGGACAGGCCCCTACGAGCAGTACTTC,CASSAIGGGTGPYEQYF
TRBV9,many,NA,TRBJ2-3,TGTGCCAGCAGCGTAGATTCAAGCAAACGGGATACGCAGTATTTT,CASSVDSSKRDTQYF
TRBV9,many,TRBD2,TRBJ2-3,TGTGCCAGCAGCGCAACTAGCGGGGACACAGATACGCAGTATTTT,CASSATSGDTDTQYF
TRBV9,many,TRBD2,TRBJ2-3,TGTGCCAGCAGCATCGAATTCGGAGGACTAGCGGGGGAGAACCCCACAGATACGCAGTATTTT,CASSIEFGGLAGENPTDTQYF
TRBV9,many,TRBD1,TRBJ1-6,TGTGCCAGCAGCCCCCGACAGGGTTCACCCCTCCACTTT,CASSPRQGSPLHF
TRBV9,many,NA,TRBJ1-1,TGTGCCAGCAGCGTAGGGGCGAACACTGAAGCTTTCTTT,CASSVGANTEAFF
TRBV9,many,NA,TRBJ1-5,TGTGCCAGCAGCGGAGATGGACAGCAAAATCAGCCCCAGCATTTT,CASSGDGQQNQPQHF